A single sample is the source of the 8 T cell receptor beta chains below, sequenced in a study of control samples from healthy donors and cancer patients. Sequencing was performed with immunoSEQ multiplex PCR; in TCRdb, only in-frame clones are kept and a portion is missing. Here the sample spans about 120,000 clones, about 94% being singletons. Sequenced input: blood. These receptors were taken from a man younger than 40 in good health.

The chain joins TRBV20-1 to TRBJ2-5; maybe TRBD1 (7 bases). The length of the CDR3 is 13 residues. Germline CDR1 and CDR2: DFQATT and SNEGSKA (reference sequence). V dropped 3 bases and J dropped 3 bases, with 11 bases sitting between them. The CDR3 loop is CSASRGTEETQYF. CDR3 in DNA: TGCAGTGCTAGTCGGGGGACAGAAGAGACCCAGTACTTC.

J is TRBJ2-7 and V is TRBV6-2 or TRBV6-3; no firm D call. The germline V gene has CDR1 MNHEY and CDR2 SVGEGT. The CDR3 extends over 13 amino acids. V lost 1 base to trimming and J lost 1 base, with 5 bases between them. In DNA form, the CDR3 reads TGTGCCAGCAGTTACTTTGGGTCCTACGAGCAGTACTTC. The encoded protein is CASSYFGSYEQYF.

The chain uses TRBV9 and TRBJ2-5; D may match TRBD1 or TRBD2 (5 bases each). Per germline, CDR1 SGDLS and CDR2 YYNGEE. The V gene lost 4 bases and the J gene lost 2 bases, with 12 bases spanning the gap. The CDR3 covers 14 residues. In DNA, the CDR3 is TGTGCCAGCAGCCTATTGGGACGGCAAGAGACCCAGTACTTC. Translated, it gives CASSLLGRQETQYF.

The chain links TRBV3-1 (or the pseudogene TRBV3-2) to TRBJ1-1; no firm D call. The length of the CDR3 is 14 residues. From germline, CDR1 is LGHDT and CDR2 YNNKEL (reference sequence). V shed 5 bases and J shed 5 bases, with 15 bases lying between them. CDR3 sequence: CASSLGLTGTEAFF. The CDR3 DNA reads as TGTGCCAGCAGCTTAGGACTAACGGGTACTGAAGCTTTCTTT.

The V call is TRBV5-1, the J call TRBJ1-1, with unresolved D. Germline CDR1 is SGHRS and CDR2 is YFSETQ. Trimming took 4 bases from V and 1 from J, leaving 8 bases between them. There are 13 residues in the CDR3. CDR3 sequence: CASSHGGNTEAFF. The CDR3 nucleotides are TGCGCCAGCAGCCACGGAGGGAACACTGAAGCTTTCTTT.

The V call is TRBV4-1, the J call TRBJ2-2; 9 bases are a match to TRBD2. The CDR3 runs 16 residues. CDR1 is MGHRA and CDR2 is YSYEKL in the germline V gene. V shed 1 base and J 7 bases; nucleotides not matched to a gene: 7. Here the CDR3 DNA reads TGCGCCAGCAGCCAAGTTTACGGCGGGGGGGACGGGGAGCTGTTTTTT. It yields the protein CASSQVYGGGDGELFF.

The CDR3 region is CASSLAPGVDRANYGYTF. CDR3 sequence (DNA): TGTGCCAGCAGCTTGGCCCCAGGGGTAGACAGGGCAAACTATGGCTACACCTTC. The genes are TRBV5-5 and TRBJ1-2, with 7 nucleotides matching TRBD1. The CDR3 covers 18 residues. The V segment lost 0 bases and the J segment 2 bases; nucleotides outside the gene matches: 13. Germline values: CDR1 SGHKS, CDR2 YYEKEE (reference sequence).

V is TRBV28 and J is TRBJ1-2, with 7 bases aligning to TRBD1. Per germline, CDR1 MDHEN and CDR2 SYDVKM. The length of the CDR3 is 14 residues. V lost 5 bases to trimming and J lost 4 bases; unmatched junction nucleotides: 7. Here the CDR3 DNA reads TGTGCCAGCAGTGCGGGGACAGCTTCCTATGGCTACACCTTC. It is translated as CASSAGTASYGYTF.